This T cell receptor (beta chain) was sequenced during a study of T cells in Graves' hyperthyroidism and ophthalmopathy. In making diagnoses, clinical symptoms, serum thyroxine and TRAb, thyroid ultrasound and orbital computed tomography were all used. Isolation of PBMCs was performed on about 9.9 ml fresh peripheral blood. TCR beta CDR3 regions were amplified from RNA transcripts. In the first-round RT-PCR of the TCR CDR3, the HTBI primer set was used. In TCRdb, the multiplex PCR reads were re-called with MiXCR into one record per CDR3 protein. This table holds 200,000 to 250,000 distinct CDR3 sequences, roughly 17% found once. This CDR3 contains 12 residues. Germline-derived CDR1 and CDR2 are SGHDN and FVKESK. Trimming stripped 2 bases from V and 4 bases from J, with 5 bases between. The sample holds many counts of this clonotype.

Sequencing was done on a sample of blood. This receptor was identified in a woman under 30 with Graves' ophthalmopathy. The chain uses TRBV14 and TRBJ1-2, with D unclear. CDR3 sequence: CASSQNGYGYTF. As DNA, the CDR3 is TGTGCCAGCAGCCAAAACGGCTATGGCTACACCTTC.